This T cell receptor (beta chain) emerged from a study of T cells in Graves' hyperthyroidism and ophthalmopathy. Across the study: Staff took peripheral blood when the initial diagnosis was made, before any treatment began. Study-wide points: Before onset, ophthalmopathy was predicted by the model a median around 6.5 months earlier.

Comments on this clonotype: The target antigen is unknown.

With V trimmed by 3 bases and J by 2 bases, 6 bases remained unmatched. The CDR3 spans 16 residues. Germline lookup yields CDR1 LGHDT and CDR2 YNNKEL (reference sequence). Researchers amplified the TCR beta CDR3 regions from RNA transcripts. HTBI primers drove first-round RT-PCR of the TCR CDR3. TCRdb re-called the multiplex PCR reads through MiXCR, storing one row per CDR3 protein. The repertoire consists of around 500,000 distinct CDR3 sequences, with over 13% occurring once and the leading ten covering 15% to 20%. An absence of ophthalmopathy progression within 18 months meant stable Graves' hyperthyroidism. Isolation of PBMCs was performed on 8.5 to 10 ml fresh peripheral blood.

The receptor comes from a young woman with Graves' hyperthyroidism. The specimen sequenced was blood. This chain uses TRBV3-1 with TRBJ2-5; 10 bases agree with TRBD2. DNA of the CDR3: TGTGCCAGCAGCCACATACTAGCGGGAACTCAAGAGACCCAGTACTTC. Translated, it gives CASSHILAGTQETQYF.